This entry is about one T cell receptor beta chain. The antigen is not known. This clone may be a read error of a much larger clone one base away. This sample was included in a study of T cells in Graves' hyperthyroidism and ophthalmopathy. Whole-study findings and limits: A model built on 13 V-J features separated ophthalmopathy from stable hyperthyroidism.

Amplified TCR beta CDR3 regions came from RNA transcripts. HTBI primers were used for first-round RT-PCR of the TCR CDR3. TCRdb ran MiXCR on the multiplex PCR reads and lists one entry per CDR3 protein. The sample contains fewer than 350,000 distinct CDR3 sequences, roughly 15% of which appear only once. Participants, patients aged 18 to 65, had newly diagnosed hyperthyroidism with a duration under 2 months. The study based diagnoses on clinical symptoms, serum thyroxine and TRAb, thyroid ultrasound and orbital computed tomography. The authors obtained PBMCs from more than 9.5 ml of fresh peripheral blood. V shed 3 bases and J 3 bases; nucleotides not matched to a gene: 0. The germline gives CDR1 MNHNS, CDR2 SASEGT. The CDR3 is 13 residues long.

The specimen sequenced was blood. This clonotype originated in a woman aged 45 to 65 with Graves' hyperthyroidism that later progressed to Graves' ophthalmopathy. V usage is TRBV6-1 and J usage is TRBJ1-1, with 8 nucleotides matching TRBD1. In nucleotides, the CDR3 is TGTGCCAGCAGTGAGACAGGGGACACTGAAGCTTTCTTT. It translates to CASSETGDTEAFF.